The rows below give T cell receptor beta chains drawn from one sample of a study of identical twins. MiXCR, applied by TCRdb to the 5' RACE reads, yields one record per CDR3 protein. Here the sample spans fewer than 550,000 distinct CDR3 sequences, about 15% being singletons. The sample also formed part of further work on yellow fever vaccine responses in identical twins.

Sequences were obtained from CD4+ T cells sorted from blood. The receptor source for this set is a woman younger than 35 in good health. Both conserved end residues are part of each CDR3. The D gene is left open where the match is weak. Rows give clone size only sometimes, using once, few, many, or a class for an expanded clone.

v_gene	d_gene	abundance	j_gene	CDR3nt	CDR3aa
TRBV20-1	TRBD1	few	TRBJ1-5	TGCAGTGCTCCGGGACAGTATCAGCCCCAGCATTTT	CSAPGQYQPQHF
TRBV28	TRBD2	many	TRBJ2-3	TGTGCCAGCAGTTTGAGTCGCTGGGCAGGGTTACTTCGGGGGGAAGAGACAGATACGCAGTATTTT	CASSLSRWAGLLRGEETDTQYF
TRBV5-1	TRBD1	few	TRBJ2-4	TGCGCCAGCAGCCTCCAACCGACAGGGGACCGAGCCAAAAACATTCAGTACTTC	CASSLQPTGDRAKNIQYF
TRBV12-3/TRBV12-4	.	few	TRBJ1-1	TGTGCCAGCAGCCCCGGCGTGATCACTGAAGCTTTCTTT	CASSPGVITEAFF
TRBV9	TRBD2	.	TRBJ2-7	TGTGCCAGCAGCGTAAGACTAGCGGGGGAGCAGTACTTC	CASSVRLAGEQYF
TRBV14	.	.	TRBJ2-3	TGTGCCAGCAGCCAAGCCGGTATCCCGACAGATACGCAGTATTTT	CASSQAGIPTDTQYF
TRBV20-1	.	.	TRBJ1-1	TGCAGTGCTAGCGTGCGGGGGTACACTGAAGCTTTCTTT	CSASVRGYTEAFF
TRBV7-9	TRBD2	.	TRBJ2-1	TGTGCCAGCATGGTAGCGGGGGGGGGTAATGAGCAGTTCTTC	CASMVAGGGNEQFF
TRBV7-8	TRBD2	.	TRBJ2-3	TGTGCCAGCAGCTTAGATGTTAGCGGGAGGTTTCCAGATACGCAGTATTTT	CASSLDVSGRFPDTQYF
TRBV6-5	TRBD1	many	TRBJ1-2	TGTGCCAGCAGCTCGACAGGGGGCGGCTATGGCTACACCTTC	CASSSTGGGYGYTF
TRBV20-1	TRBD1	.	TRBJ2-1	TGCAGTGCTGCTCGGACAGGGCAGTACAATGAGCAGTTCTTC	CSAARTGQYNEQFF
TRBV20-1	TRBD2	few	TRBJ2-1	TGCAGTGCTAGAGCGGGACTAGCGACGAATGAGCAGTTCTTC	CSARAGLATNEQFF